The 9 T cell receptor beta chains reported below all come from one sample, sequenced in a study of early T cells in non-severe SARS-CoV-2 infection. TCRdb reprocessed the 5' RACE reads with MiXCR, giving one entry per CDR3 protein. The sample has 60,000 to 75,000 distinct CDR3 sequences; around 10% are singletons. The sequencing input was whole blood. The receptors stem from an adult who was a healthcare worker with PCR-confirmed SARS-CoV-2 infection or an uninfected control (not recorded which).

There are a few counts of this clonotype. The chain is built from TRBV10-3 and TRBJ1-2; possibly TRBD1 for D (6 bases). The CDR3 spans 14 residues. Germline assignment: CDR1 ENHRY and CDR2 SYGVKD. V lost 4 bases to trimming and J lost 8 bases, with 17 bases between them. CDR3 nucleotides: TGTGCCATCAGTGGTAGGGACATTGCGAGCGGCTACACCTTC. This gives the protein CAISGRDIASGYTF.

The J gene is TRBJ2-7, the V gene TRBV2, with D unresolved. The CDR3 runs 11 residues. In germline, CDR1 is SNHLY, CDR2 FYNNEI. V lost 4 bases and J lost 7, with 8 bases in between. The CDR3 spells CASSVLEEQYF. In DNA form, the CDR3 reads TGTGCCAGCAGTGTATTGGAAGAGCAGTACTTC. Complete variable domain (other parts from reference TRBV2 and TRBJ2-7): EPEVTQTPSHQVTQMGQEVILRCVPISNHLYFYWYRQILGQKVEFLVSFYNNEISEKSEIFDDQFSVERPDGSNFTLKIRSTKLEDSAMYFCASSVLEEQYFGPGTRLTVT.

This clonotype was observed a few times. The chain uses TRBV12-3 or TRBV12-4 and TRBJ2-1; the D gene is possibly TRBD2 (7 bases). The CDR3 runs 15 residues. The V and J ends lost 3 bases and 10 bases respectively, with 19 bases between them. The CDR3 region is CASSFLASGRGEQFF. In nucleotides, the CDR3 is TGTGCCAGCAGTTTCCTGGCTAGCGGTAGGGGGGAGCAGTTCTTC.

This clonotype was seen repeatedly, ten times or more. The V and J genes are TRBV7-9 and TRBJ2-5; a possible D gene is TRBD1 (5 bases). The length of the CDR3 is 14 residues. V was pared by 7 bases and J by 5 bases, with 17 bases between. Per the germline V gene, CDR1 is SEHNR and CDR2 is FQNEAQ (reference sequence). The CDR3 DNA sequence: TGTGCCAGCACCCCCGATGGCCACAGGGAGACCCAGTACTTC. Translated: CASTPDGHRETQYF.

Of note for this clonotype: One junction end does not reproduce the germline sequence, and a read error may be involved. The chain recombines TRBV11-2 with TRBJ2-5; possibly TRBD2 for D (5 bases). The CDR3 runs to 17 residues. The germline gives CDR1 SGHAT, CDR2 FQNNGV. The CDR3 nucleotides are TGTGCCAGCAGGGCGACCCATGGGAGCTTTGGAGTTGAGATCCAGTACTTC. Its protein is CASRATHGSFGVEIQYF.

This clonotype has at least ten counts. This chain links TRBV7-6 with TRBJ2-5; D unclear. V gave up 3 bases and J gave up 5 bases, with 19 bases separating them. The CDR3 runs to 16 residues. CDR1 and CDR2 (germline): SGHVS, FNYEAQ. The chain's CDR3 is CASSLSPSVAGETQYF. The CDR3 nucleotides read TGTGCCAGCAGCTTGTCCCCGTCGGTCGCCGGGGAGACCCAGTACTTC.

The sample holds many counts of this clonotype. This sequence joins TRBV29-1 and TRBJ2-3; D may be TRBD2 (6 bases). V lost 6 bases to trimming and J lost 7 bases, with 8 bases between them. This CDR3 spans 10 amino acids. The germline CDR1 and CDR2 sequences are SQVTM and ANQGSEA. The CDR3 DNA sequence: TGCAGCGTCCGGGACTATACGCAGTATTTT. Its protein is CSVRDYTQYF.

This clonotype has ten or more counts. V gene TRBV2 combines with J gene TRBJ2-2; D unclear. V gave up 4 bases and J gave up 13 bases, with 13 bases separating them. CDR3 length: 12 amino acids. The germline V gene encodes CDR1 SNHLY and CDR2 FYNNEI. CDR3 nucleotides: TGTGCCAGCAGTGGCCTGGACGGTCTGCTGTTTTTT. This translates into CASSGLDGLLFF. Combining the CDR3 with reference TRBV2 and TRBJ2-2 gives the whole variable domain EPEVTQTPSHQVTQMGQEVILRCVPISNHLYFYWYRQILGQKVEFLVSFYNNEISEKSEIFDDQFSVERPDGSNFTLKIRSTKLEDSAMYFCASSGLDGLLFFGEGSRLTVL.

This clonotype was counted at least ten times. The J gene is TRBJ2-1, the V gene TRBV11-2, with D tentatively TRBD2 (5 bases). CDR1 is SGHAT and CDR2 is FQNNGV in the germline V gene. V was shortened by 0 bases and J by 6 bases, with 9 bases between the two germline ends. The CDR3 runs 14 residues. The CDR3 region has the DNA TGTGCCAGCAGCTTAGATGGTCGGGGCAATGAGCAGTTCTTC. Residues: CASSLDGRGNEQFF.